A single sample is the source of the 17 T cell receptor beta chains below, sequenced in a study of cytomegalovirus exposure and HLA in healthy donors. Researchers ran the PCR with 60 Vbeta and 13 Jbeta primers. Sequencing used immunoSEQ multiplex PCR; TCRdb keeps in-frame clones, though not all of them. The sample records tens of thousands of clones, around 83% being singletons. The specimen sequenced was PBMCs. Receptors originate from a man in his sixties or seventies in good health and CMV-seropositive.

The chain carries TRBV5-1 and TRBJ1-1, with 7 bases matching TRBD1. V gave up 7 bases and J gave up 0 bases; unmatched junction bases: 9. The CDR3 is 15 residues long. From germline, CDR1 is SGHRS and CDR2 YFSETQ. CDR3 DNA sequence: TGCGCCAGCGGCGGTATGACAGGGATGAACACTGAAGCTTTCTTT. As protein: CASGGMTGMNTEAFF.

The rearrangement links TRBV7-8 to TRBJ2-7, with 10 bases fitting TRBD2. The V segment lost 6 bases and the J segment 1 base; nucleotides outside the gene matches: 0. The length of the CDR3 is 13 residues. Germline CDR1 SGHVS, CDR2 FQNEAQ. The CDR3 coding sequence is TGTGCCAGCAGACTAGCGGGGTCCTACGAGCAGTACTTC. It encodes CASRLAGSYEQYF.

The rearrangement joins TRBV7-9 to TRBJ1-2; maybe TRBD1 (5 bases). V was shortened by 3 bases and J by 3 bases, with 5 bases between the two germline ends. CDR3 length equals 12 residues. Germline loops: CDR1 SEHNR, CDR2 FQNEAQ (reference sequence). The CDR3 DNA sequence: TGTGCCAGCAGCTTCAGGGACTATGGCTACACCTTC. Residues: CASSFRDYGYTF.

This clone was observed a single time. The chain joins TRBV6-1 to TRBJ1-3; tentatively, D is TRBD1 (6 bases). V dropped 5 bases and J dropped 7 bases, with 15 bases sitting between them. The CDR3 loop spans 14 amino acids. The germline gives CDR1 MNHNS, CDR2 SASEGT. The CDR3 DNA reads as TGTGCCAGCAGTACAGGGAGCTATGGTAACACCATATATTTT. It codes for CASSTGSYGNTIYF.

Remarks on this clone: Germline and junction disagree at one end, which may indicate a read error. The chain has TRBV6-1 and TRBJ2-7; TRBD1 matches at 8 bases. This CDR3 comprises 13 residues. The germline V gene encodes CDR1 MNHNS and CDR2 SASEGT. The CDR3 is CASRSDDKDRAAF. The CDR3 coding sequence is TGTGCCAGCAGAAGTGATGACAAGGACAGGGCGGCGTTC.

There are a few counts of this clone. This sequence joins TRBV19 and TRBJ1-1; no clear D. Germline CDR1 is LNHDA and CDR2 is SQIVND (reference sequence). The CDR3 loop spans 14 amino acids. The V end was cut by 3 bases, the J end by 0 bases, with 8 bases between. This CDR3 reads CASSMGSMNTEAFF. CDR3 sequence (DNA): TGTGCCAGTAGTATGGGCAGCATGAACACTGAAGCTTTCTTT.

This clone has just a few counts. This chain connects TRBV11-1 to TRBJ1-1, with a weak D call TRBD1 (5 bases). CDR3 length: 13 amino acids. Germline CDR1 is SGHAT and CDR2 is FQDESV (reference sequence). Trimming cost V 1 base and J 9 bases, with 12 bases left between them. CDR3 DNA sequence: TGTGCCAGCAGCTTAGGCAGGGAAGGACAAGCTTTCTTT. This encodes CASSLGREGQAFF.

Note on this clone: This sample includes further DNA sequences coding for the same CDR3. J is TRBJ2-6 and V is TRBV2, with D unresolved. This CDR3 is built from 14 residues. Trimming shortened V by 6 bases and J by 1 base, and 7 bases separated the two germline ends. CDR1 SNHLY and CDR2 FYNNEI come from the germline V gene. CDR3 in amino acids: CASSGESGANVLTF. The CDR3, as DNA: TGTGCCAGCAGCGGAGAGTCTGGGGCCAACGTCCTGACTTTC. The complete variable domain, with remaining parts taken from reference TRBV2 and TRBJ2-6, reads EPEVTQTPSHQVTQMGQEVILRCVPISNHLYFYWYRQILGQKVEFLVSFYNNEISEKSEIFDDQFSVERPDGSNFTLKIRSTKLEDSAMYFCASSGESGANVLTFGAGSRLTVL.

CDR3 DNA sequence: TGTGCCAGCAGCCCGGGGGGGAACCAAGAGACCCAGTACTTC. Its translation: CASSPGGNQETQYF. The V and J genes are TRBV7-6 and TRBJ2-5, with TRBD2 identical over 8 bases. The CDR3 length is 14 residues. Germline trimming cut 5 bases from V and 0 bases from J; bases unmatched to any gene: 2. Germline V gene data show CDR1 as SGHVS and CDR2 as FNYEAQ. Full variable domain (remainder filled in from reference TRBV7-6 and TRBJ2-5): GAGVSQSPRYKVTKRGQDVALRCDPISGHVSLYWYRQALGQGPEFLTYFNYEAQQDKSGLPNDRFSAERPEGSISTLTIQRTEQRDSAMYRCASSPGGNQETQYFGPGTRLLVL.

This clone was picked up one time. V and J are TRBV6-6 and TRBJ1-2; D is unclear. The CDR3 is made up of 12 amino acids. V shed 4 bases and J shed 3 bases, with 6 bases lying between them. CDR1 and CDR2 (germline): MNHNY, SVGAGI (reference sequence). The CDR3 DNA is TGTGCCAGCAGTTTCGGGGACTATGGCTACACCTTC. It yields the protein CASSFGDYGYTF.

The genes are TRBV14 and TRBJ2-1; D remains ambiguous. This CDR3 region has 12 residues. Germline-derived CDR1 and CDR2 are SGHDN and FVKESK. V lost 0 bases and J 7 bases, leaving 4 bases between the germline ends. The CDR3 spells CASSQDVNEQFF. The DNA for the CDR3 is TGTGCCAGCAGCCAAGATGTAAATGAGCAGTTCTTC.

This clone was counted between two and nine times. The chain recombines TRBV27 with TRBJ1-1, with TRBD1 as a possible D gene (5 bases). Germline loops: CDR1 MNHEY, CDR2 SMNVEV (reference sequence). The V and J ends lost 5 bases and 3 bases respectively, with 13 bases between them. The CDR3 has 14 amino acids. CDR3 protein: CASSRGRSHTEAFF. CDR3 in DNA: TGTGCCAGCAGTAGGGGCCGTTCTCACACTGAAGCTTTCTTT.

The V and J genes are TRBV11-2 and TRBJ2-7, with a tentative D call TRBD2 (6 bases). V was shortened by 3 bases and J by 6 bases, with 12 bases between the two germline ends. The germline gives CDR1 SGHAT, CDR2 FQNNGV. This CDR3 region has 13 residues. The CDR3 nucleotides are TGTGCCAGCAGCTTGGGCGGGGCCGGCGAGCAGTACTTC. Translating gives CASSLGGAGEQYF.

The genes are TRBV25-1 and TRBJ2-7; possibly TRBD2 for D (5 bases). The CDR3 totals 13 residues. V dropped 4 bases and J dropped 0 bases, with 7 bases sitting between them. Germline V gene data show CDR1 as MGHDK and CDR2 as SYGVNS. CDR3 sequence reads: CASSVGVSYEQYF. The CDR3 DNA reads TGTGCCAGCAGTGTCGGGGTCTCCTACGAGCAGTACTTC.

The rearrangement uses TRBV9 and TRBJ1-1; D unclear. The CDR3 runs to 13 residues. Germline CDR1 reads SGDLS; CDR2 reads YYNGEE. Trimming removed 3 bases at V and 2 bases at J, with 8 bases between. The CDR3 is CASSATPNTEAFF. The CDR3 DNA is TGTGCCAGCAGCGCCACACCAAACACTGAAGCTTTCTTT. Drawing the rest from reference TRBV9 and TRBJ1-1, the complete variable domain is DSGVTQTPKHLITATGQRVTLRCSPRSGDLSVYWYQQSLDQGLQFLIQYYNGEERAKGNILERFSAQQFPDLHSELNLSSLELGDSALYFCASSATPNTEAFFGQGTRLTVV.

V usage is TRBV9 and J usage is TRBJ2-7, with 10 bases that match TRBD1. The CDR3 covers 14 residues. The V gene end was trimmed by 0 bases and the J gene end by 7 bases; junction bases not matched to a gene: 4. CDR1 SGDLS and CDR2 YYNGEE come from the germline V gene. The CDR3 reads CASSVARDRGEQYF. Written as DNA, the CDR3 is TGTGCCAGCAGCGTAGCTAGGGACAGGGGAGAGCAGTACTTC. The full variable domain, rest sourced from reference TRBV9 and TRBJ2-7, is DSGVTQTPKHLITATGQRVTLRCSPRSGDLSVYWYQQSLDQGLQFLIQYYNGEERAKGNILERFSAQQFPDLHSELNLSSLELGDSALYFCASSVARDRGEQYFGPGTRLTVT.

The V and J genes are TRBV6-1 and TRBJ1-3; D may be TRBD1 (6 bases). The V end lost 6 bases, the J end lost 0 bases, and 12 bases lay between the germline ends. CDR3 length equals 15 residues. The V gene's germline CDR1 is MNHNS and CDR2 SASEGT. CDR3 nucleotide sequence: TGTGCCAGCAGGCTAGGACAGACCTCTGGAAACACCATATATTTT. Translated, it gives CASRLGQTSGNTIYF.